These 14 T cell receptor beta chains were sequenced from one sample in a study of cytomegalovirus exposure and HLA in healthy donors. Both 60 Vbeta primers and 13 Jbeta primers went into the PCR. Measured with immunoSEQ multiplex PCR; TCRdb has only the in-frame clones, and not every one. This repertoire shows approximately 170,000 clones, approximately 83% found once; its top ten account for 1.2%. Sequenced: PBMCs. These receptors were collected from a boy aged 2 to 10 in good health and CMV-seronegative.

The V gene is TRBV19, the J gene TRBJ1-5; D perhaps matches TRBD1 (6 bases). CDR3 length: 17 amino acids. CDR1 LNHDA and CDR2 SQIVND come from the germline V gene (reference sequence). Trimming stripped 7 bases from V and 1 base from J, with 20 bases between. The CDR3 coding sequence is TGTGCCAGTACCAAAACCTACAGGGTCGAAAGCAATCAGCCCCAGCATTTT. Encoded protein: CASTKTYRVESNQPQHF.

With respect to this clone: The same CDR3 also results from other DNA sequences found in this sample. The chain couples TRBV18 to TRBJ2-3; a weak D match, TRBD2 (7 bases). Germline V gene sequence: CDR1 KGHSH, CDR2 LQKENI. Trimming removed 6 bases at V and 6 bases at J, with 19 bases between. CDR3 size: 15 residues. This CDR3 is CASSPGWGGADTQYF. CDR3 coding DNA: TGTGCCAGCTCTCCGGGATGGGGGGGCGCGGATACGCAGTATTTT.

V and J are TRBV2 and TRBJ2-3; 10 bases line up with TRBD2. The CDR3 has 16 residues. Trimming removed 2 bases from V and 6 bases from J; junction bases left unmatched: 8. Looked up from germline, CDR1 is SNHLY and CDR2 is FYNNEI. The CDR3 protein is CASSEISGRAGDTQYF. The CDR3 coding sequence is TGTGCCAGCAGTGAAATAAGCGGGAGGGCCGGGGATACGCAGTATTTT.

The chain links TRBV15 to TRBJ2-1; D call uncertain. Trimming took 2 bases from V and 6 from J, leaving 5 bases between them. Looked up from germline, CDR1 is LNHNV and CDR2 is YYDKDF (reference sequence). CDR3 length: 12 amino acids. The CDR3 here is CATSRSGNEQFF. The CDR3 region has the DNA TGTGCCACCAGCAGATCGGGCAATGAGCAGTTCTTC.

In this sample, this clone turned up once. The V and J genes are TRBV4-2 and TRBJ1-6, with 7 bases that match TRBD1. Germline trimming cut 4 bases from V and 8 bases from J; bases unmatched to any gene: 8. CDR3 length equals 15 residues. Germline lookup yields CDR1 LGHNA and CDR2 YNFKEQ. CDR3 DNA: TGTGCCAGCAGCCCCGCCGGGACAGTGTATTCACCCCTCCACTTT. It translates to CASSPAGTVYSPLHF.

The rearrangement uses TRBV18 and TRBJ2-1; 13 positions match TRBD2. Trimming removed 2 bases from V and 8 bases from J; junction bases left unmatched: 6. The CDR3 is 16 residues long. Germline CDR1 reads KGHSH; CDR2 reads LQKENI. Here the CDR3 DNA reads TGTGCCAGCTCACCAGGAGGGACTAGCGGGATGGATGAGCAGTTCTTC. It specifies CASSPGGTSGMDEQFF.

The genes are TRBV14 and TRBJ1-1, with D perhaps matching TRBD1 (5 bases). The V end lost 0 bases, the J end lost 3 bases, and 11 bases lay between the germline ends. The CDR3 has 15 residues. Germline values: CDR1 SGHDN, CDR2 FVKESK. The CDR3 DNA sequence: TGTGCCAGCAGCCAAGATTATCCAGGGTACACTGAAGCTTTCTTT. Translated, it gives CASSQDYPGYTEAFF.

V and J are TRBV7-6 and TRBJ2-2; D may be TRBD1 (6 bases). Trimming took 5 bases from V and 6 from J, leaving 13 bases between them. Looked up from germline, CDR1 is SGHVS and CDR2 is FNYEAQ. The CDR3 is 14 amino acids. The CDR3 reads CASSPLEGAGELFF. DNA for the CDR3: TGTGCCAGCAGCCCTCTTGAGGGGGCCGGGGAGCTGTTTTTT.

The rearrangement links TRBV5-1 to TRBJ2-5, with D perhaps matching TRBD1 (7 bases). Germline V lookup: CDR1 SGHRS, CDR2 YFSETQ. With 4 bases removed from V and 4 bases from J, the gap between germline ends came to 14 bases. There are 14 residues in the CDR3. The CDR3 DNA reads TGCGCCAGCAGCGGAGGGGGCTCGGGAGAGACCCAGTACTTC. It translates to CASSGGGSGETQYF.

This clone showed up just a few times. The rearrangement links TRBV18 to TRBJ1-6; D remains unclear. The germline gives CDR1 KGHSH, CDR2 LQKENI. V lost 3 bases and J lost 1, with 7 bases in between. The CDR3 covers 15 residues. CDR3 sequence (DNA): TGTGCCAGCTCACCCCCGGGGTCCTATAATTCACCCCTCCACTTT. Translated: CASSPPGSYNSPLHF. Complete variable domain (other parts from reference TRBV18 and TRBJ1-6): NAGVMQNPRHLVRRRGQEARLRCSPMKGHSHVYWYRQLPEEGLKFMVYLQKENIIDESGMPKERFSAEFPKEGPSILRIQQVVRGDSAAYFCASSPPGSYNSPLHFGNGTRLTVT.

The rearrangement joins TRBV9 to TRBJ2-1; a weak D match, TRBD2 (6 bases). The germline CDR1 and CDR2 sequences are SGDLS and YYNGEE. The CDR3 has 13 residues. The V and J ends lost 0 bases and 9 bases respectively, with 10 bases between them. CDR3 loop: CASSVGRGPEQFF. DNA of the CDR3: TGTGCCAGCAGCGTAGGGAGGGGCCCTGAGCAGTTCTTC.

V gene TRBV5-1 combines with J gene TRBJ2-1, with 11 bases aligning to TRBD2. Germline CDR1 is SGHRS and CDR2 is YFSETQ. The J segment lost 6 bases and the V segment lost 5 bases, leaving 4 bases of the junction unmatched. There are 14 residues in the CDR3. CDR3 in DNA: TGCGCCAGCAGACGACTAGCGGGACTCAATGAGCAGTTCTTC. Amino acid sequence: CASRRLAGLNEQFF.

CDR3 DNA sequence: TGTGCCAGCACCATAGGGGGGAGGGCCGGGGCAGATACGCAGTATTTT. It yields the protein CASTIGGRAGADTQYF. The chain uses TRBV28 and TRBJ2-3; possibly TRBD2 for D (7 bases). The ends were cut back, 7 bases at V and 4 bases at J, with 21 bases in the middle. CDR1 and CDR2 from the germline V gene are MDHEN and SYDVKM. The CDR3 loop spans 16 amino acids. The entire variable domain, with the rest obtained from reference TRBV28 and TRBJ2-3, is as follows: DVKVTQSSRYLVKRTGEKVFLECVQDMDHENMFWYRQDPGLGLRLIYFSYDVKMKEKGDIPEGYSVSREKKERFSLILESASTNQTSMYLCASTIGGRAGADTQYFGPGTRLTVL.

This clone was picked up one time. The chain employs TRBV30 and TRBJ1-1; D may be TRBD1 (6 bases). Germline CDR1 GTSNPN, CDR2 SVGIG (reference sequence). Trimming took off 5 bases at V and 6 bases at J, with 10 bases between the two ends. This CDR3 comprises 11 residues. CDR3 amino acids: CAWSRTAEAFF. CDR3 in DNA: TGTGCCTGGTCTCGGACAGCTGAAGCTTTCTTT.